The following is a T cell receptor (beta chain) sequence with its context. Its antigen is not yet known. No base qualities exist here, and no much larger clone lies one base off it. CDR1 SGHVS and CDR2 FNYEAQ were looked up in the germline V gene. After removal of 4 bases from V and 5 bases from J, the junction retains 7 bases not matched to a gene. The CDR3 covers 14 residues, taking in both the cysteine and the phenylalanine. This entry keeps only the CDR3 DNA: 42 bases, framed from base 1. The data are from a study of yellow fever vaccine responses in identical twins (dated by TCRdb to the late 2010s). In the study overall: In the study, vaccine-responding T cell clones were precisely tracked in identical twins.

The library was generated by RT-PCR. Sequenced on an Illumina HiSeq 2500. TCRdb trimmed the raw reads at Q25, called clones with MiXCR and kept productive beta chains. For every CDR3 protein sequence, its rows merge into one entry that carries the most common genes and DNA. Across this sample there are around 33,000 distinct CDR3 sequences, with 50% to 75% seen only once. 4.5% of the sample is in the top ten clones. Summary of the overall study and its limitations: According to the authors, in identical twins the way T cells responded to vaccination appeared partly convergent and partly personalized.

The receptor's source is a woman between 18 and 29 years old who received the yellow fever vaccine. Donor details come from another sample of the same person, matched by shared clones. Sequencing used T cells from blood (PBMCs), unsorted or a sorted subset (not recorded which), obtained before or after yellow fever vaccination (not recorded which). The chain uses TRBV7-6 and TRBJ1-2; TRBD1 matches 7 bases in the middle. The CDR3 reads CASSCAGTVYGYTF. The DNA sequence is TGTGCCAGCAGCTGCGCCGGGACAGTTTATGGCTACACCTTC.